The subject of this entry is one TCR beta chain. V dropped 1 base and J dropped 3 bases, with 10 bases sitting between them. CDR1 is LGHDT and CDR2 is YNNKEL in the germline V gene (reference sequence). This CDR3 spans 15 amino acids. Repertoires were generated with immunoSEQ multiplex PCR, while TCRdb's copy carries only in-frame clones and drops some. The profile shows about 340,000 clones, 80% to 90% of them singletons. The source of the sample is a study of blood T cell repertoires in COVID-19. The clonotype originates from a woman aged 40 to 50 with acute COVID-19. The chain carries TRBV3-1 (or the pseudogene TRBV3-2) and TRBJ2-1, with D possibly being TRBD2 (6 bases). The source material was PBMCs or T cells enriched from blood (not recorded which). CDR3 bases: TGTGCCAGCAGCCAAGGAGGGCGGGGCTACAATGAGCAGTTCTTC. Translation gives CASSQGGRGYNEQFF.